Below are 17 T cell receptor beta chains sequenced from a single sample in a study of beta chain features in type 1 diabetes. Expressed TCRB transcripts got sequenced, as all isolated RNA was reverse transcribed. The table came from immunoSEQ multiplex PCR; TCRdb's copy has only in-frame clones and leaves some out. This table has under 450,000 clones, 14% appearing once. The material sequenced was naive CD4+ T cells from blood. These receptors came from a man aged 25-45 years in good health.

This clone was counted only a few times. The V and J genes are TRBV6-6 and TRBJ2-7; D is ambiguous. The CDR3 consists of 14 residues. Germline V gives CDR1 MNHNY, CDR2 SVGAGI (reference sequence). The ends were cut back, 0 bases at V and 4 bases at J, with 10 bases in the middle. CDR3 sequence (DNA): TGTGCCAGCAGTTACTCCCCAGCAGATTACGAGCAGTACGTC. Its translation: CASSYSPADYEQYV.

V gene TRBV7-9 combines with J gene TRBJ2-2; D uncertain. CDR3 length: 14 residues. From germline, CDR1 is SEHNR and CDR2 FQNEAQ (reference sequence). V gave up 4 bases and J gave up 0 bases, with 6 bases separating them. CDR3 amino acids: CASSSTTNTGELFF. The CDR3 nucleotides read TGTGCCAGCAGCTCCACAACGAACACCGGGGAGCTGTTTTTT.

This chain links TRBV7-2 with TRBJ1-2; D gene ambiguous. CDR1 and CDR2 (germline): SGHTA, FQGNSA. Trimming removed 1 base at V and 6 bases at J, with 9 bases between. The CDR3 is 13 amino acids. This CDR3 reads CASSLVPTNGYTF. CDR3 sequence (DNA): TGTGCCAGCAGCTTAGTCCCGACGAATGGCTACACCTTC.

With respect to this clone: Other nucleotide sequences in the sample specify the same CDR3. The chain has TRBV9 and TRBJ2-3; D is undetermined. The CDR3 covers 13 residues. Trimming took off 2 bases at V and 0 bases at J, with 4 bases between the two ends. CDR1 and CDR2 from the germline V gene are SGDLS and YYNGEE. CDR3 nucleotide sequence: TGTGCCAGCAGCGTGGATAGCACAGATACGCAGTATTTT. It translates to CASSVDSTDTQYF.

The chain has TRBV6-5 and TRBJ2-6, with D uncertain. The CDR3 loop spans 15 amino acids. Germline V gene lookup returns CDR1 MNHEY and CDR2 SVGAGI. V lost 2 bases to trimming and J lost 2 bases, with 7 bases between them. Here the CDR3 reads CASSYLSTGANVLTF. CDR3 DNA sequence: TGTGCCAGCAGTTACCTGTCTACTGGGGCCAACGTCCTGACTTTC.

This chain links TRBV29-1 with TRBJ2-5, with D perhaps matching TRBD1 or TRBD2 (6 bases each). The CDR3 is 17 residues long. Germline assignment: CDR1 SQVTM and CDR2 ANQGSEA. Trimming took 1 base from V and 2 from J, leaving 20 bases between them. CDR3 residues: CSVEGTRGRGIQETQYF. The CDR3 region has the DNA TGCAGCGTTGAAGGAACACGGGGGCGCGGGATACAAGAGACCCAGTACTTC.

V and J are TRBV4-3 and TRBJ2-4; D might be TRBD1 (7 bases). The CDR3 has 15 residues. V was trimmed by 1 base and J by 8 bases, leaving 15 bases between them. CDR1 is LGHNA, CDR2 YSLEER, per germline. This CDR3 is CASSQGVGRGDIQYF. CDR3 coding DNA: TGCGCCAGCAGCCAAGGCGTGGGCAGGGGGGACATTCAGTACTTC.

In its sample, this clone was seen a few times. The CDR3 DNA sequence: TGTGCCAGCAGTGGGGGCAGGGACACCCGTGTTGGCTATGGCTACACCTTC. As protein: CASSGGRDTRVGYGYTF. The rearrangement uses TRBV25-1 and TRBJ1-2; tentative D call: TRBD1 (6 bases). There are 17 residues in the CDR3. CDR1 is MGHDK, CDR2 SYGVNS, per germline. V was clipped by 4 bases and J by 4 bases, with 22 bases between them.

This chain links TRBV2 with TRBJ1-3; D is perhaps TRBD1 (6 bases). With 6 bases removed from V and 4 bases from J, the gap between germline ends came to 10 bases. There are 13 residues in the CDR3. Per the germline V gene, CDR1 is SNHLY and CDR2 is FYNNEI. The DNA of the CDR3 is TGTGCCAGCAGGGACAGTGGAGGAAACACCATATATTTT. Its protein is CASRDSGGNTIYF.

In DNA form, the CDR3 reads TGTGCCTGGAGTGAGGGGCTTAACACTGAAGCTTTCTTT. It specifies CAWSEGLNTEAFF. The rearrangement uses TRBV30 and TRBJ1-1; tentatively, D is TRBD1 (5 bases). The ends were cut back, 1 base at V and 2 bases at J, with 8 bases in the middle. The CDR3 covers 13 residues. The germline V gene encodes CDR1 GTSNPN and CDR2 SVGIG (reference sequence).

The CDR3 DNA reads TGCGCCAGCAGCCAAGCCCCCAGGGCAACTAATGAAAAACTGTTTTTT. Amino acids: CASSQAPRATNEKLFF. The chain uses TRBV4-3 and TRBJ1-4; D may be TRBD1 (5 bases). This CDR3 has 16 amino acids. Per germline, CDR1 LGHNA and CDR2 YSLEER. Trimming took off 1 base at V and 0 bases at J, with 9 bases between the two ends.

CDR3 protein: CASSEGSFYQPQHF. The CDR3 nucleotides are TGTGCCAGCAGCGAGGGCAGTTTCTATCAGCCCCAGCATTTT. This chain joins TRBV9 and TRBJ1-5; D is undetermined. Germline CDR1 reads SGDLS; CDR2 reads YYNGEE. The V gene lost 3 bases and the J gene lost 5 bases, with 12 bases spanning the gap. The CDR3 totals 14 residues. The complete variable domain, with remaining parts taken from reference TRBV9 and TRBJ1-5, reads DSGVTQTPKHLITATGQRVTLRCSPRSGDLSVYWYQQSLDQGLQFLIQYYNGEERAKGNILERFSAQQFPDLHSELNLSSLELGDSALYFCASSEGSFYQPQHFGDGTRLSIL.

This clone was seen only a few times. This chain uses TRBV7-2 with TRBJ2-5; 10 positions match TRBD2. The germline V gene has CDR1 SGHTA and CDR2 FQGNSA. This CDR3 comprises 17 residues. V dropped 1 base and J dropped 2; count of bases not matched to a gene: 7. The CDR3 nucleotides read TGTGCCAGCAGCTTAGGCGCACTAGCGGGGCCTCAAGAGACCCAGTACTTC. Its translation is CASSLGALAGPQETQYF.

This clone was found a few times. This sequence joins TRBV13 and TRBJ2-7, with D perhaps TRBD1 (6 bases). V was shortened by 5 bases and J by 1 base, with 15 bases between the two germline ends. The CDR3 has 15 residues. The V gene's germline CDR1 is PRHDT and CDR2 FYEKMQ (reference sequence). As DNA, the CDR3 is TGTGCCAGCAGCACCTCTTGGACAGCTTCCTACGAGCAGTACTTC. It codes for CASSTSWTASYEQYF. Supplemented by reference TRBV13 and TRBJ2-7, the full variable domain reads AAGVIQSPRHLIKEKRETATLKCYPIPRHDTVYWYQQGPGQDPQFLISFYEKMQSDKGSIPDRFSAQQFSDYHSELNMSSLELGDSALYFCASSTSWTASYEQYFGPGTRLTVT.

This chain links TRBV23-1 with TRBJ1-5; 9 bases align to TRBD1. TRBV23-1 is classed as an ORF, of uncertain function. This CDR3 is 16 amino acids long. V gave up 3 bases and J gave up 2 bases; unmatched junction bases: 5. In nucleotides, the CDR3 is TGCGCCAGCAGTCACACAGGGGGCGCAGGCAATCAGCCCCAGCATTTT. Its translation is CASSHTGGAGNQPQHF.

This clone was observed a few times. The chain is built from TRBV7-2 and TRBJ2-3; maybe TRBD2 (5 bases). The CDR3 runs 10 residues. Germline V gene data show CDR1 as SGHTA and CDR2 as FQGNSA. Trimming shortened V by 5 bases and J by 15 bases, and 12 bases separated the two germline ends. CDR3 region: CASSPLGAYF. The CDR3 DNA is TGTGCCAGCAGCCCCTTGGGAGCTTATTTT.

The V call is TRBV6-5, the J call TRBJ2-3; D unresolved. Germline CDR1 MNHEY, CDR2 SVGAGI. CDR3 length: 16 amino acids. Between the trimmed V and J ends, which lost 0 bases and 2 bases, there was a span of 12 bases. CDR3 nucleotide sequence: TGTGCCAGCAGTTACTCGATCTCAGTGTTCACAGATACGCAGTATTTT. Translated: CASSYSISVFTDTQYF.